This entry features one TCR beta chain sequence. This sample is part of a study of blood T cell repertoires in COVID-19. As for the study in general: The samples span acute and convalescent COVID-19 from the United States, Italy and Spain.

Per the authors' pipeline: Quantification of nucleated cells was approximated via reference gene primer amplification. Measured with immunoSEQ multiplex PCR; TCRdb has only the in-frame clones, and not every one. The DNA was the basis for D and trimming; V, J and clone size are from that table. The sample has about 200,000 clones, around 89% seen once; the top ten hold roughly 6%. Trimming removed 2 bases at V and 1 base at J, with 9 bases between. Germline V gene lookup returns CDR1 SGHAT and CDR2 FQDESV (reference sequence). The CDR3 has 14 residues. The material sequenced was peripheral blood. The chain recombines TRBV11-1 with TRBJ2-7, with a weak D call TRBD2 (6 bases). This receptor was obtained from a man aged 35 to 55 with active or convalescent COVID-19. This CDR3 is CASSLRRESYEQYF. The CDR3 nucleotides are TGTGCCAGCAGCTTAAGGAGGGAATCCTACGAGCAGTACTTC. Complete variable domain (other parts from reference TRBV11-1 and TRBJ2-7): EAEVAQSPRYKITEKSQAVAFWCDPISGHATLYWYRQILGQGPELLVQFQDESVVDDSQLPKDRFSAERLKGVDSTLKIQPAELGDSAMYLCASSLRRESYEQYFGPGTRLTVT.